The clone carrying this T cell receptor (beta chain) was found a few times. The antigen remains unidentified. PCR was performed a second time for about 7 to 12 cycles using a sample-barcoded 5' primer and a J-beta primer mix. Through a template-switch adaptor with 12 random nucleotides, each cDNA molecule received a tag. TCRdb itself ran the 5' RACE reads through MiXCR, one entry per CDR3 protein. Of 1.5 million to 2 million distinct CDR3 sequences listed, around 40% were seen once; the top ten hold approximately 22%. Trimming at V came to 5 bases and at J to 2 bases, leaving 4 bases not matched to a gene. Germline CDR1 reads SGHTA; CDR2 reads FQGTGA. The CDR3 covers 15 residues. The sample originates from a study of blood T cells in healthy people across ages. General study findings and limits: Researchers judged that diversity estimates from one million T cells fell short of true values. Getting older went along with TCR beta diversity per million T cells dropping roughly linearly.

Ranging in age from about 6 to 100, the donors were healthy Caucasian individuals from Russia. The TCR originated in a human donor in good health. The sample was blood. The chain combines TRBV7-3 with TRBJ2-3; 10 nucleotides match TRBD1. The CDR3 coding sequence is TGTGCCAGCAGCCCGACAGGGGGCATCACAGATACGCAGTATTTT. The encoded protein is CASSPTGGITDTQYF.